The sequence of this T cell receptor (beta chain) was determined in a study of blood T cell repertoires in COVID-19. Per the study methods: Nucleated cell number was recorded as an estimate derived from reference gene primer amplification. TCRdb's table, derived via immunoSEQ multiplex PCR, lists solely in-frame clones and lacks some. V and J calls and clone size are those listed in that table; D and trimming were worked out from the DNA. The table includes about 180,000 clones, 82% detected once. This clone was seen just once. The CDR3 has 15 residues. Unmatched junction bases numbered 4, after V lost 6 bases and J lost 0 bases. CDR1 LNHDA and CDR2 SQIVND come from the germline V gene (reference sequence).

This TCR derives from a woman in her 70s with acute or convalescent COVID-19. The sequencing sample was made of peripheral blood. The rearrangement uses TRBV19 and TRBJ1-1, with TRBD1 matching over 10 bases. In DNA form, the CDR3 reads TGTGCCAGTAGCGTGACAGGGGGCTTGAACACTGAAGCTTTCTTT. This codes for CASSVTGGLNTEAFF.